This TCR beta chain derives from a study of CD8 T cells in Susac syndrome. Points from the study as a whole: By the study's own acknowledgment, its TCR sequencing and HLA analysis included relatively few individuals.

Turning to this clonotype: Its cognate antigen is unknown.

With random hexamers, reverse transcription was performed on about 0.45 to 1 ug of RNA. TCRdb processed the immunoSEQ multiplex PCR reads anew with MiXCR; each CDR3 protein has one entry. This table holds fewer than 250,000 distinct CDR3 sequences, roughly 92% found once. CD8+ and CD4+ T cells taken from blood had their TCR beta sequenced. It was negative isolation that provided the CD8+ and CD4+ T cells, whereas TEMRA cells were enriched by FACS. The sequence was collected from a human donor with multiple sclerosis. Sequencing input: CD8+ T cells from PBMCs.

CDR3 region: CASSVFGGAGETQYF. CDR3 DNA sequence: TGTGCCAGCAGCGTCTTTGGGGGCGCGGGAGAGACCCAGTACTTC. The chain links TRBV9 to TRBJ2-5; D is perhaps TRBD1 (6 bases). Trimming cost V 2 bases and J 4 bases, with 15 bases left between them. The CDR3 runs 15 residues. Germline V gene sequence: CDR1 SGDLS, CDR2 YYNGEE.